The 2 T cell receptor beta chains below come from one sample, sequenced in a study of a mutant IDH1 vaccine in newly diagnosed glioma. Antigens of these TCRs are unknown. Clones were read by immunoSEQ multiplex PCR, and TCRdb kept only the in-frame ones, dropping some. The sample consists of tens of thousands of clones, roughly 80% of them appearing once. Time point indicated: week 23, last vaccination. It was 300 ug of mutant IDH1 20-mer peptide that made up each vaccine dose, given with topical imiquimod. The material sequenced was PBMCs, taken from a glioma patient whose treatment included an IDH1 peptide vaccine. These receptors were obtained from a middle-aged man with glioma.

V and J are TRBV28 and TRBJ1-6; no clear D. The V end lost 2 bases, the J end lost 8 bases, and 1 base lay between the germline ends. Germline V gene sequence: CDR1 MDHEN, CDR2 SYDVKM. This CDR3 comprises 11 residues. CDR3 nucleotides: TGTGCCAGCAGTTTAGATTCACCCCTCCACTTT. Translated, it gives CASSLDSPLHF.

V usage is TRBV5-6 and J usage is TRBJ1-5; D is uncertain. This CDR3 has 13 amino acids. From germline, CDR1 is SGHDT and CDR2 YYEEEE. With 0 bases removed from V and 7 bases from J, the gap between germline ends came to 8 bases. The CDR3 spells CASSLGGKQPQHF. CDR3 in DNA: TGTGCCAGCAGCTTGGGAGGGAAGCAGCCCCAGCATTTT.